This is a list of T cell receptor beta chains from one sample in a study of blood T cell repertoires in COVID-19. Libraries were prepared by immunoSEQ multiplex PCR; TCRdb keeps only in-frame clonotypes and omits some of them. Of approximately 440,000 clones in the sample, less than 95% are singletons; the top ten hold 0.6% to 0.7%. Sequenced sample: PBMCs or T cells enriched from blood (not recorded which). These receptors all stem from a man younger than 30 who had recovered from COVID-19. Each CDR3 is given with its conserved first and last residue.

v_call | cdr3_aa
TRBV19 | CASRLASRWAGELFF
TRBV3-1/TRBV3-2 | CASSQGQGAREQYF
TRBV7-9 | CASSLGTGRDEKLFF
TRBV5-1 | CASSPGTSGNTIYF
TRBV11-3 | CASSPGTGSSGANVLTF
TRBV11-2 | CASSPIGGADYNEQFF
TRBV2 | CASSGLAGGGDTQYF
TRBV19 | CASSAHRDRERGTEAFF
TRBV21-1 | CASSSRDRVSNEKLFF
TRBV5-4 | CASSLAYGTSGRIYNEQFF
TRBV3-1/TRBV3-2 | CASSPRAVDRQQFF
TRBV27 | CASSLARDYGYTF
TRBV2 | CASRGDITQAYQETQYF
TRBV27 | CASSNDFYNEQFF
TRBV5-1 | CAARAGGSDNEQFF
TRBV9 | CASNGGTNTEAFF
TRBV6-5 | CASRALGGEAFF
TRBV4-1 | CASSQDPGQETQYF
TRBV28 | CASSPGGAGWTEAFF
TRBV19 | CASSDSGAPSYEQYF
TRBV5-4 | CASSFKRDPTLEQYF
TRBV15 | CATTEDRNQPQHF
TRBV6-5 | CAASTSGVISYTF
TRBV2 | CASNSVIGNTIYF
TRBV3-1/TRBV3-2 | CASSQGADKTKLFF
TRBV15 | CATSRGRRQVDEQFF
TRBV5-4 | CASSLKGATGNQPQHF
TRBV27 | CASQGWGQGPLDTQYF
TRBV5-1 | CASSPGQSSTDTQYF
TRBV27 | CASSIPGLAGALPSTDTQYF
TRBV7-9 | CASSPQGTGNTIYF
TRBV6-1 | CASSEGSGGAPSAFF
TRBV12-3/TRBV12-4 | CASSLLGFGYTF
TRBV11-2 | CASSLTDYYSGNTIYF
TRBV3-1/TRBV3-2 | CASSQGDRARVREQYF
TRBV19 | CASRRTRGSTGELFF
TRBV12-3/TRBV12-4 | CASTQGLAETQYF
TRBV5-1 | CASSLDLRGGTRESEQYF
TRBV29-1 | CSALGAWAGELFF
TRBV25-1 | CASRGQDVYGYTF
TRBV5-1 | CASSVSTGFGSPLHF
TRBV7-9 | CASSLELSDTIYF
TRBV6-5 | CASMAAYNEQFF
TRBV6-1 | CASSDVLGSGANVLTF
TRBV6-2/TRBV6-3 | CASSSARESSYNSPLHF
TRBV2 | CASSENIGGSGYTF
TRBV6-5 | CATFRDRLLHF
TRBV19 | CASSIGRLQGGSSYEQYF
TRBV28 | CASRQTGLTEAFF
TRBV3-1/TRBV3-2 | CASSQDPGQLTYEQYF
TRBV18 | CASSPSSEKLFF